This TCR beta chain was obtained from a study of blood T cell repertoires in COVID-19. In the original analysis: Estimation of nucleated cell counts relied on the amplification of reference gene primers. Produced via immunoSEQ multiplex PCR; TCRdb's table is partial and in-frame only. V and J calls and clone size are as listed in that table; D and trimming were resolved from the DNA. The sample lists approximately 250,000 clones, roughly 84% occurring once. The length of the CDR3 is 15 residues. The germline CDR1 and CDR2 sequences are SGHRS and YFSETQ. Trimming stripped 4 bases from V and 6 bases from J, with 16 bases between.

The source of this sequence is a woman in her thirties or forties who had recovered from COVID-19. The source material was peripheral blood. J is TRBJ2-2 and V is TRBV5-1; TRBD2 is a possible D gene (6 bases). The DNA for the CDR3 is TGCGCCAGCAGCGTGCTTCAACCGGGGGCCGGGGAGCTGTTTTTT. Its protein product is CASSVLQPGAGELFF.